One sample yielded the 5 T cell receptor beta chains listed below, sequenced in a study of cytomegalovirus exposure and HLA in healthy donors. 13 Jbeta primers and 60 Vbeta primers were used for the PCR. Libraries were prepared by immunoSEQ multiplex PCR; TCRdb keeps only in-frame clonotypes and omits some of them. The table includes roughly 130,000 clones, roughly four fifths detected once. Source material: PBMCs. The receptor set was obtained from a male donor in good health and CMV-seropositive.

J is TRBJ1-1 and V is TRBV5-4, with TRBD1 matching over 7 bases. Unmatched junction bases numbered 4, after V lost 1 base and J lost 1 base. The germline CDR1 and CDR2 sequences are SGHNT and YYREEE (reference sequence). The CDR3 is 15 residues long. DNA of the CDR3: TGTGCCAGCAGCTTGAGGGGGCAAGGGAACACTGAAGCTTTCTTT. Protein sequence: CASSLRGQGNTEAFF.

Notes on this clone: Additional DNA sequences in this sample encode the identical CDR3. This chain connects TRBV19 to TRBJ1-2; D is unclear. This CDR3 is 12 amino acids long. Deletions cut 6 bases from V and 0 bases from J, with 5 bases between. CDR1 LNHDA and CDR2 SQIVND come from the germline V gene (reference sequence). CDR3: CASRAPNYGYTF. CDR3 DNA: TGTGCCAGTAGAGCACCTAACTATGGCTACACCTTC.

In regard to this clone: At one boundary the junction diverges from the germline segment, which might be a read error. This chain uses TRBV7-9 with TRBJ1-2, with D perhaps TRBD1 (6 bases). This CDR3 contains 14 residues. Germline values: CDR1 SEHNR, CDR2 FQNEAQ (reference sequence). The CDR3 region is CSSSLKTGNYGYTF. CDR3 nucleotide sequence: TGTTCCAGCAGCCTAAAAACAGGGAACTATGGCTACACCTTC.

The chain combines TRBV28 with TRBJ2-7; D might be TRBD2 (5 bases). The V end was cut by 2 bases, the J end by 4 bases, with 6 bases between. The CDR3 is 12 residues long. Germline V lookup: CDR1 MDHEN, CDR2 SYDVKM. In DNA, the CDR3 is TGTGCCAGCAGTTTACGGACTTACGAGCAGTACTTC. Protein sequence: CASSLRTYEQYF.

The V gene is TRBV2, the J gene TRBJ2-5; D ambiguous. From germline, CDR1 is SNHLY and CDR2 FYNNEI. The CDR3 is made up of 10 amino acids. Trimming left V 3 bases short and J 11 bases short, with 7 bases between. This CDR3 reads CASSESGQYF. CDR3 DNA sequence: TGTGCCAGCAGTGAGTCGGGTCAGTACTTC. Looking up the rest from reference TRBV2 and TRBJ2-5 gives the full variable domain: EPEVTQTPSHQVTQMGQEVILRCVPISNHLYFYWYRQILGQKVEFLVSFYNNEISEKSEIFDDQFSVERPDGSNFTLKIRSTKLEDSAMYFCASSESGQYFGPGTRLLVL.